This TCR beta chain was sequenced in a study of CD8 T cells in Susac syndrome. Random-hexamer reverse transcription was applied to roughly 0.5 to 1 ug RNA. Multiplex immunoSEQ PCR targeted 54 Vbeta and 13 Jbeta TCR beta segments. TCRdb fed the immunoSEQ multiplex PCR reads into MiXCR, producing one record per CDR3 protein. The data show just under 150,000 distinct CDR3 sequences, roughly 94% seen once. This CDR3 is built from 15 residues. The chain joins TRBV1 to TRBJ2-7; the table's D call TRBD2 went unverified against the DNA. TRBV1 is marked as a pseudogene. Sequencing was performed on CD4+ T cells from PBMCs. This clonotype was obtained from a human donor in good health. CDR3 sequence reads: CTSSQALAGNYEQYF. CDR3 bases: TGCACCAGCAGCCAAGCGCTAGCGGGCAACTACGAGCAGTACTTC.